The rows below give T cell receptor beta chains drawn from one sample of a study of monozygotic twins with inflammatory bowel disease. TCRdb re-called the 5' RACE reads and catalogs CDR3 proteins one per entry, DNA excluded. With 350,000 to 400,000 distinct CDR3 sequences in the sample, the ten largest clones hold 2.5% to 3%. The sequencing input was blood. The origin of the receptors is a human donor with ulcerative colitis or Crohn's disease, or a healthy co-twin of an affected twin (not recorded which). The CDR3 runs from the conserved cysteine through the conserved F or W.

v_gene,j_gene,len,CDR3aa
TRBV5-1,TRBJ1-1,14,CASSLPGLNTEAFF
TRBV20-1,TRBJ2-5,15,CSARPSDRGEETQYF
TRBV18,TRBJ2-7,11,CASSPDYEQYF
TRBV7-6,TRBJ2-5,14,CASSLNGMQETQYF
TRBV28,TRBJ2-1,15,CASSLLGTNGKEQFF
TRBV7-3,TRBJ1-1,13,CASSQNRDTEAFF
TRBV7-3,TRBJ2-3,17,CASSLNRLGRATDTQYF
TRBV4-3,TRBJ1-2,15,CASSLRTGTNYGYTF
TRBV5-1,TRBJ1-1,13,CASKIEGETEAFF
TRBV12-3/TRBV12-4,TRBJ2-1,12,CASNLQQGAQFF
TRBV19,TRBJ2-7,14,CASKTGTGFREQYF
TRBV24-1,TRBJ2-7,15,CATSDPTGTEREQYF
TRBV20-1,TRBJ1-2,14,CSARTGGKGYGYTF
TRBV9,TRBJ2-7,15,CASSVAEGQIYEQYF
TRBV7-3,TRBJ2-3,16,CASSRQGLAGEDTQYF
TRBV19,TRBJ2-2,14,CASRTLGAWGELFF
TRBV7-2,TRBJ1-3,13,CASSQSRGNTIYF
TRBV5-1,TRBJ2-3,16,CASSLSGTASSDTQYF
TRBV12-3/TRBV12-4,TRBJ1-5,15,CASSRGQYSNQPQHF
TRBV5-1,TRBJ1-2,16,CASSSVAERYNYGYTF
TRBV20-1,TRBJ1-5,15,CSARVQGHSNQPQHF
TRBV12-3/TRBV12-4,TRBJ1-6,14,CASSSDSHYSPLHF
TRBV12-3/TRBV12-4,TRBJ1-3,13,CASTVLTGNTIYF
TRBV3-1,TRBJ1-1,14,CASSQGPGRTEAFF
TRBV5-1,TRBJ2-7,14,CASSLGTVNYEQYF
TRBV12-3/TRBV12-4,TRBJ2-7,14,CASSPDVSAYEQYF
TRBV5-6,TRBJ1-2,14,CASSRQGANYGYTF
TRBV5-1,TRBJ1-4,18,CASSLGTGGVGVGEKLFF
TRBV20-1,TRBJ1-1,14,CSARMGAGGTEAFF
TRBV20-1,TRBJ2-3,18,CSARGAPERRPVADTQYF
TRBV12-3/TRBV12-4,TRBJ1-1,13,CASSLTGRTEAFF
TRBV20-1,TRBJ2-3,14,CSASLRGGTDTQYF
TRBV4-1,TRBJ1-4,15,CASSLRSVFGEKLFF
TRBV4-2,TRBJ1-3,16,CASSQDGEGSGNTIYF
TRBV20-1,TRBJ2-4,13,CSARVTSADIQYF
TRBV19,TRBJ1-2,16,CASTHPRTKADYGYTF
TRBV15,TRBJ1-2,17,CATSRDLRSVSGYGYTF
TRBV11-3,TRBJ2-3,16,CASSLDRQGGTDTQYF
TRBV20-1,TRBJ2-1,13,CSARDRVAQEQFF
TRBV30,TRBJ1-2,14,CAWSPYLRQHGYTF
TRBV9,TRBJ2-3,17,CASSVNNRGASTDTQYF
TRBV6-1,TRBJ2-2,14,CASRRHRNTGELFF
TRBV9,TRBJ1-5,16,CASSPSGDRGGQPQHF
TRBV5-1,TRBJ2-1,15,CASSPLPGGYNEQFF
TRBV5-1,TRBJ2-5,17,CASSLFPGEKYQETQYF
TRBV4-1,TRBJ1-5,15,CASSQSGQGRQPQHF
TRBV24-1,TRBJ2-2,13,CATKEANTGELFF
TRBV5-1,TRBJ2-1,15,CASSLVVTGHKKQFF
TRBV13,TRBJ1-5,14,CASSFGQGGQPQHF
TRBV11-2,TRBJ1-4,14,CASSLASVFEKLFF
TRBV7-2,TRBJ1-5,14,CASSQQGLGQPQHF
TRBV30,TRBJ2-7,15,CAWSVRDHEPYEQYF
TRBV5-1,TRBJ2-1,16,CASSLEPGQGYNEQFF
TRBV29-1,TRBJ2-6,13,CSVAGSGANVLTF
TRBV28,TRBJ2-2,16,CASSFGQGVRTGELFF
TRBV6-5,TRBJ1-5,15,CASSYAYNTNQPQHF
TRBV18,TRBJ2-7,13,CASSPHLRGEKYF
TRBV23-1,TRBJ1-5,16,CASSQSTPRSNQPQHF
TRBV5-1,TRBJ2-5,13,CASSLVREVTQYF
TRBV5-1,TRBJ1-2,15,CASSTSTGTANGGTF